A selection of T cell receptor beta chains follows, all from one sample in a study of blood T cell repertoires in COVID-19. Here immunoSEQ multiplex PCR was the method, and the copy in TCRdb shows in-frame clones only, minus some. The sample holds under 95,000 clones, over 80% seen once. The sample taken for sequencing was peripheral blood. Source of these receptors: a woman aged 80 or older with acute or convalescent COVID-19. Both conserved end residues are part of each CDR3. D genes are given only for firm matches. The size field is filled for only some rows; it gives once, few, many or a size class.

J gene | V gene | D gene | clone size | CDR3 DNA | CDR3 protein
TRBJ2-3 | TRBV19 | TRBD2 | few | TGTGCCAGTAGTATAACTAGCGGGAGCTCAGATACGCAGTATTTT | CASSITSGSSDTQYF
TRBJ2-5 | TRBV6-6 | - | - | TGTGCCAGCAGTTACGGATTCGGACAGCAAGAGACCCAGTACTTC | CASSYGFGQQETQYF
TRBJ2-7 | TRBV30 | TRBD2 | - | TGTGCCTGGACACAAGGGACTAGCGGATCCTACGAGCAGTACTTC | CAWTQGTSGSYEQYF
TRBJ1-1 | TRBV18 | TRBD1 | - | TGTGCCAGCTCCCTCCGGGACAGGGGTAAGACTGAAGCTTTCTTT | CASSLRDRGKTEAFF
TRBJ2-3 | TRBV7-2 | - | - | TGTGCCAGCAGCTTCTTGGGAGCCACAGATACGCAGTATTTT | CASSFLGATDTQYF
TRBJ1-2 | TRBV28 | - | - | TGTGCCAGCAGTCCCTCTCGCAGGGAAAGGGGCTACACCTTC | CASSPSRRERGYTF
TRBJ2-3 | TRBV11-1 | TRBD2 | - | TGTGCCAGCAGCTTAGCCTTTCTAGCGGGAGTTGCAGATACGCAGTATTTT | CASSLAFLAGVADTQYF
TRBJ2-2 | TRBV4-1 | - | - | TGCGCCAGCAGCCTCGACAGATGGAACACCGGGGAGCTGTTTTTT | CASSLDRWNTGELFF
TRBJ2-3 | TRBV7-2 | - | - | TGTGCCAGCAGCTTAGACTACGGTAGCACAGATACGCAGTATTTT | CASSLDYGSTDTQYF
TRBJ1-2 | TRBV19 | TRBD1 | - | TGTGCCAGTAGTATGGGCCAGGGGGCTCAAGGCTACACCTTC | CASSMGQGAQGYTF
TRBJ2-5 | TRBV24-1 | - | - | TGTGCCACCAGTGATTCGGGTTCCCATTCCCAAGAGACCCAGTACTTC | CATSDSGSHSQETQYF
TRBJ1-2 | TRBV24-1 | - | - | TGTGCCACCAGTGACCCCCAGGGGAGGGATGGCTACACCTTC | CATSDPQGRDGYTF
TRBJ2-3 | TRBV11-2 | - | once | TGTGCCAGCAGCTTAGGACCGGGAGACTCAGATACGCAGTATTTT | CASSLGPGDSDTQYF
TRBJ2-5 | TRBV4-2 | TRBD2 | - | TGTGCCAGCAGCCGAGAGACTAGCGGGAGGGCCGGAGAGACCCAGTACTTC | CASSRETSGRAGETQYF
TRBJ2-4 | TRBV11-3 | TRBD2 | - | TGTGCCAGCAGCTTAGAGAGTCGGCTAGCGGGAGTACTTGCCAAAAACATTCAGTACTTC | CASSLESRLAGVLAKNIQYF
TRBJ2-3 | TRBV7-3 | - | - | TGTGCCAGCAGCTTAGGGCAGGGTGCAGATACGCAGTATTTT | CASSLGQGADTQYF
TRBJ2-3 | TRBV24-1 | - | - | TGTGCCACCAGTGATGCCAGGGGTACTGGAGATACGCAGTATTTT | CATSDARGTGDTQYF
TRBJ2-3 | TRBV7-9 | TRBD1 | once | TGTGCCAGCAGCATCTGGACAGGGGGCACAGATACGCAGTATTTT | CASSIWTGGTDTQYF
TRBJ2-7 | TRBV27 | - | - | TGTGCCAGCAGTTTATCCCTATCCTACGAGCAGTACTTC | CASSLSLSYEQYF
TRBJ1-1 | TRBV11-3 | - | - | TGTGCCAGCAGCCCAGAGAGTCTCAGGGCAAACACTGAAGCTTTCTTT | CASSPESLRANTEAFF
TRBJ2-2 | TRBV5-1 | - | - | TGCGCCAGCAGCTTGGGAGCCACCGGGGAGCTGTTTTTT | CASSLGATGELFF
TRBJ2-1 | TRBV3-1/TRBV3-2 | TRBD2 | - | TGTGCCAGCAGCCAACTAGCGGGACTTTACAATGAGCAGTTCTTC | CASSQLAGLYNEQFF
TRBJ2-7 | TRBV7-9 | TRBD2 | - | TGTGCCAGCAGATCGACTAGCGGGACCTACGAGCAGTACTTC | CASRSTSGTYEQYF
TRBJ2-7 | TRBV28 | TRBD2 | few | TGTGCCATCCGTACTAGCGGGAGTCCCGAGCAGTACTTC | CAIRTSGSPEQYF
TRBJ2-5 | TRBV5-1 | TRBD2 | - | TGCGCCAGCAGCCCCCACAGCGGGAGGGCGGAGACCCAGTACTTC | CASSPHSGRAETQYF
TRBJ1-1 | TRBV19 | - | - | TGTGCCAGTATGTTCACAGGCGTGAACACTGAAGCTTTCTTT | CASMFTGVNTEAFF
TRBJ1-3 | TRBV11-3 | - | many | TGTGCCAGCAGCTTAACTCCCTCTGGAAACACCATATATTTT | CASSLTPSGNTIYF
TRBJ1-5 | TRBV6-1 | - | - | TGTGCCAGCAGTGAAAGGGGTTTGGGAAATCAGCCCCAGCATTTT | CASSERGLGNQPQHF
TRBJ1-1 | TRBV5-4 | - | once | TGTGCCAGCAGCTTGACGTTTGCGGGGGCAATGAACACTGAAGCTTTCTTT | CASSLTFAGAMNTEAFF
TRBJ2-4 | TRBV18 | TRBD1 | - | TGTGCCAGCTCACCACCTAACCGGGACAGGGTGACTTCCAAAAACATTCAGTACTTC | CASSPPNRDRVTSKNIQYF
TRBJ2-7 | TRBV15 | - | - | TGTGCCACCAGCTTCGGGACTCAAGCCTACGAGCAGTACTTC | CATSFGTQAYEQYF
TRBJ2-7 | TRBV19 | TRBD2 | - | TGTGCCAGTAGTACAATAACGGGAGGGCAATACGAGCAGTACTTC | CASSTITGGQYEQYF
TRBJ2-1 | TRBV19 | - | - | TGTGCCAGTAGTCCGCGCGGTGGTGTTTCTCGCAATGAGCAGTTCTTC | CASSPRGGVSRNEQFF
TRBJ2-5 | TRBV12-3/TRBV12-4 | - | - | TGTGCCAGCAGCGCCACAGGAGGGGAGACCCAGTACTTC | CASSATGGETQYF
TRBJ2-1 | TRBV23-1 | - | - | TGCGCCAGCAGTCAATACAAGAATATTTCTTACAATGAGCAGTTCTTC | CASSQYKNISYNEQFF
TRBJ1-2 | TRBV7-9 | - | - | TGTGCCAGCAGCTCCGGGACTTCGGGTGCTGGCTACACCTTC | CASSSGTSGAGYTF
TRBJ1-2 | TRBV6-1 | - | - | TGTGCCAGCAGTGATGTCGGTCGGGGCTACACCTTC | CASSDVGRGYTF
TRBJ2-7 | TRBV4-3 | TRBD2 | - | TGCGCCAGCAGCCAGCGGGAGACCTCCTACGAGCAGTACTTC | CASSQRETSYEQYF
TRBJ2-3 | TRBV15 | - | - | TGTGCCACCAGCAGCCGGGCGGGGGCAAGCACAGATACGCAGTATTTT | CATSSRAGASTDTQYF
TRBJ2-7 | TRBV7-8 | TRBD1 | - | TGTGCCAGCAGCTTAGTCCGGGACAGGGGCGCCCGGCAGTACTTC | CASSLVRDRGARQYF
TRBJ2-1 | TRBV21-1 | - | - | TGTGCCAGCAGCAAACAGGGACTAGCGGGAGTAAATCCGGGTTCCTACAATGAGCAGTTCTTC | CASSKQGLAGVNPGSYNEQFF
TRBJ2-4 | TRBV4-1 | TRBD2 | - | TGCGCCAGCAGCCAAGATATTTCGGCTAGCGGGAGCAAAAACATTCAGTACTTC | CASSQDISASGSKNIQYF
TRBJ2-7 | TRBV11-2 | - | few | TGTGCCAGCAGCCCGGGGTCCAGCGAGCAGTACTTC | CASSPGSSEQYF
TRBJ2-1 | TRBV11-3 | - | - | TGTGCCAGCAGCCGAGGAGGCCTTCGGGGTTCGGATGAGCAGTTCTTC | CASSRGGLRGSDEQFF
TRBJ1-1 | TRBV18 | - | - | TGTGCCAGCTCACCGCAGGGATTAGACACTGAAGCTTTCTTT | CASSPQGLDTEAFF
TRBJ2-3 | TRBV6-2/TRBV6-3 | TRBD2 | - | TGTGCCAGCAGTTACGGCGGGAGGCCAGATACGCAGTATTTT | CASSYGGRPDTQYF
TRBJ2-1 | TRBV18 | - | - | TGTGCCAGCTCACCACCCGCCGGGGGATTCGCCAATGAGCAGTTCTTC | CASSPPAGGFANEQFF
TRBJ1-1 | TRBV7-9 | - | - | TGTGCCAGCAGCTTAGTGAACTTTGAAGCTTTCTTT | CASSLVNFEAFF
TRBJ2-1 | TRBV6-1 | TRBD2 | - | TGTGCCAGCAGTGAAAAAGTCCCGGGACTAACCTTCCGAGTAAATGAGCAGTTCTTC | CASSEKVPGLTFRVNEQFF
TRBJ2-1 | TRBV5-1 | - | - | TGCGCCAGCAGCTTGATGGACAGTAATTACAATGAGCAGTTCTTC | CASSLMDSNYNEQFF
TRBJ2-2 | TRBV27 | - | once | TGTGCCAGCAGTTTATCGGCCCCTCGGACATTGAACACCGGGGAGCTGTTTTTT | CASSLSAPRTLNTGELFF
TRBJ2-3 | TRBV9 | - | - | TGTGCCAGCAGCGTACGTAGTGTAAGCACAGATACGCAGTATTTT | CASSVRSVSTDTQYF
TRBJ2-3 | TRBV24-1 | TRBD1 | - | TGTGCCACCGGTCAGGGGGGCACAGATACGCAGTATTTT | CATGQGGTDTQYF
TRBJ2-5 | TRBV3-1/TRBV3-2 | - | - | TGTGCCAGCAGCCAAGAGGGGGGTCAAGAGACCCAGTACTTC | CASSQEGGQETQYF
TRBJ2-5 | TRBV5-4 | TRBD2 | - | TGTGCCAGCAGCTTGGGACTAGCGGACCAAGAGACCCAGTACTTC | CASSLGLADQETQYF
TRBJ2-5 | TRBV6-5 | TRBD1 | - | TGTGCCAGCAGTCGTTACGGACAGGGCCAAGAGACCCAGTACTTC | CASSRYGQGQETQYF
TRBJ1-4 | TRBV2 | TRBD1 | - | TGTGCCAGTAATAAACAGGGGCCGGATGAAAAACTGTTTTTT | CASNKQGPDEKLFF